The 2 T cell receptor beta chains reported below all come from one sample, sequenced in a study of T cells in Graves' hyperthyroidism and ophthalmopathy. The source material, RNA transcripts, was used to amplify TCR beta CDR3 regions. First-round RT-PCR of the TCR CDR3 relied on the HTBI primer set. TCRdb re-called the multiplex PCR reads with MiXCR, one entry per CDR3 protein. This table has 370,000 or so distinct CDR3 sequences, around 16% appearing once. The sequenced material came from blood. These receptors were collected from a young woman with Graves' hyperthyroidism that later progressed to Graves' ophthalmopathy.

Ten or more counts support this clonotype. The chain uses TRBV18 and TRBJ2-5, with unresolved D. This CDR3 is 12 amino acids long. V was trimmed by 2 bases and J by 3 bases, leaving 4 bases between them. The germline CDR1 and CDR2 sequences are KGHSH and LQKENI. DNA of the CDR3: TGTGCCAGCTCACCAAGGGAAGAGACCCAGTACTTC. Translated: CASSPREETQYF.

This clonotype was seen many times. The chain has TRBV5-5 and TRBJ2-1; 7 nucleotides align to TRBD1. Unmatched junction bases numbered 4, after V lost 0 bases and J lost 1 base. CDR1 is SGHKS, CDR2 YYEKEE, per germline (reference sequence). CDR3 length: 16 residues. The CDR3 loop is CASSLEGTASYNEQFF. In nucleotides, the CDR3 is TGTGCCAGCAGCTTGGAGGGGACAGCATCCTACAATGAGCAGTTCTTC.